What follows are 15 T cell receptor beta chains derived from one specimen sequenced in a study of blood T cell repertoires in COVID-19 (dated by TCRdb to the early 2020s). Library creation used the immunoSEQ multiplex PCR assay. The table was pulled from immuneACCESS by TCRdb, which kept in-frame rearrangements only. Such tables lose some clones; where checked, under half of the loss comes from unresolved V genes, and the rest has no known cause. In all, the sample holds tens of thousands of clones, and 60% to 85% of those were seen once. The ten largest clonotypes hold over 20% of the sample. Sample: peripheral blood. These receptors all come from a man aged 65 to 79 with acute or convalescent COVID-19.

The gene calls are TRBV12-3 or TRBV12-4 and TRBJ2-7; D perhaps matches TRBD1 (6 bases). The CDR3 loop spans 13 amino acids. Trimming removed 6 bases at V and 4 bases at J, with 13 bases between. CDR3 region: CASSRDIGYEQYF. Written as DNA, the CDR3 is TGTGCCAGCAGCCGGGACATTGGTTACGAGCAGTACTTC.

V usage is TRBV7-6 and J usage is TRBJ1-5, with 7 bases that match TRBD1. This CDR3 is 16 amino acids long. Unmatched junction bases numbered 11, after V lost 5 bases and J lost 4 bases. The germline CDR1 and CDR2 sequences are SGHVS and FNYEAQ. CDR3 DNA sequence: TGTGCCAGCAGCCTCAACCCGACAGGGTTTAATCAGCCCCAGCATTTT. Amino acid sequence: CASSLNPTGFNQPQHF.

The chain recombines TRBV5-1 with TRBJ2-1; 9 bases line up with TRBD2. Unmatched junction bases numbered 12, after V lost 4 bases and J lost 7 bases. The germline V gene encodes CDR1 SGHRS and CDR2 YFSETQ. This CDR3 spans 16 amino acids. In DNA, the CDR3 is TGCGCCAGCAGCGGGAGCAGTGCGGGAGGGAGAAATGAGCAGTTCTTC. This sequence encodes CASSGSSAGGRNEQFF. Using reference TRBV5-1 and TRBJ2-1 for the parts outside the CDR3, the full variable domain is KAGVTQTPRYLIKTRGQQVTLSCSPISGHRSVSWYQQTPGQGLQFLFEYFSETQRNKGNFPGRFSGRQFSNSRSEMNVSTLELGDSALYLCASSGSSAGGRNEQFFGPGTRLTVL.

The V gene is TRBV7-3, the J gene TRBJ2-7; D perhaps matches TRBD2 (5 bases). V gave up 5 bases and J gave up 6 bases, with 11 bases separating them. CDR3 length equals 12 residues. In germline, CDR1 is SGHTA, CDR2 FQGTGA. Here the CDR3 reads CASSREAGEQYF. The CDR3 DNA is TGTGCCAGCAGCCGCGAGGCGGGCGAGCAGTACTTC. The full variable domain, completed using reference TRBV7-3 and TRBJ2-7, is GAGVSQTPSNKVTEKGKYVELRCDPISGHTALYWYRQSLGQGPEFLIYFQGTGAADDSGLPNDRFFAVRPEGSVSTLKIQRTERGDSAVYLCASSREAGEQYFGPGTRLTVT.

The chain couples TRBV18 to TRBJ1-1, with TRBD1 matching 8 bases. Trimming took 0 bases from V and 5 from J; bases not matched to a gene: 11. CDR3 length: 17 residues. Germline CDR1 reads KGHSH; CDR2 reads LQKENI. The DNA for the CDR3 is TGTGCCAGCTCACCACCCGGATCCGCAGGGGGCGGTACTGAAGCTTTCTTT. As protein: CASSPPGSAGGGTEAFF.

The V call is TRBV28, the J call TRBJ1-1; no reliable D call. This CDR3 region has 15 residues. Per the germline V gene, CDR1 is MDHEN and CDR2 is SYDVKM. Trimming shortened V by 5 bases and J by 1 base, and 14 bases separated the two germline ends. The CDR3 sequence is CASSTGRAGNTEAFF. CDR3 nucleotides: TGTGCCAGCAGTACGGGTCGAGCCGGGAACACTGAAGCTTTCTTT.

The chain has TRBV18 and TRBJ1-2; 10 bases align to TRBD1. The CDR3 is made up of 14 amino acids. Germline values: CDR1 KGHSH, CDR2 LQKENI. J gave up 8 bases and V 5 bases, and 8 bases lay outside the gene matches. CDR3 DNA sequence: TGTGCCAGCTCAACACTGACAGGGGGCTACGGCTACACCTTC. This sequence encodes CASSTLTGGYGYTF.

This clone was counted between two and nine times. This chain joins TRBV6-6 and TRBJ1-1; TRBD1 is a possible D gene (6 bases). V was shortened by 7 bases and J by 2 bases, with 17 bases between the two germline ends. The CDR3 runs to 15 residues. Germline V lookup: CDR1 MNHNY, CDR2 SVGAGI (reference sequence). The CDR3, as DNA: TGTGCCAGCACCAACCGCGGACAGACAAACACTGAAGCTTTCTTT. The encoded protein is CASTNRGQTNTEAFF.

The CDR3 coding sequence is TGTGCCACCCGGGACAGGGGGATCGGGGAGCTGTTTTTT. This sequence encodes CATRDRGIGELFF. This chain connects TRBV24-1 to TRBJ2-2; 11 bases fit TRBD1. The V gene's germline CDR1 is KGHDR and CDR2 SFDVKD. The CDR3 totals 13 residues. The V segment lost 9 bases and the J segment 7 bases; nucleotides outside the gene matches: 3.

This rearrangement joins TRBV6-5 to TRBJ2-2; 9 bases fit TRBD1. The CDR3 extends over 12 amino acids. V dropped 6 bases and J dropped 15; count of bases not matched to a gene: 8. Germline values: CDR1 MNHEY, CDR2 SVGAGI. The CDR3 region is CASSGGWTGVFF. The DNA of the CDR3 is TGTGCCAGCAGCGGGGGTTGGACAGGGGTGTTTTTT.

V gene TRBV19 combines with J gene TRBJ1-2; maybe TRBD1 (5 bases). Trimming cost V 6 bases and J 1 base, with 18 bases left between them. The germline V gene has CDR1 LNHDA and CDR2 SQIVND (reference sequence). The CDR3 has 16 amino acids. For the CDR3, the DNA is TGTGCCAGTAGCGCCTCCCGCCAAGGGGTTAACTATGGCTACACCTTC. It is translated as CASSASRQGVNYGYTF. Combining the CDR3 with reference TRBV19 and TRBJ1-2 gives the whole variable domain DGGITQSPKYLFRKEGQNVTLSCEQNLNHDAMYWYRQDPGQGLRLIYYSQIVNDFQKGDIAEGYSVSREKKESFPLTVTSAQKNPTAFYLCASSASRQGVNYGYTFGSGTRLTVV.

The gene calls are TRBV14 and TRBJ1-4; D gene unclear. The CDR3 totals 13 residues. V lost 3 bases, J lost 8 bases, and 10 bases lay in between. The germline CDR1 and CDR2 sequences are SGHDN and FVKESK. The CDR3 here is CASSQRPGEKLFF. The CDR3 nucleotides read TGTGCCAGCAGCCAGCGACCGGGGGAAAAACTGTTTTTT.

The V gene is TRBV7-9, the J gene TRBJ2-1; D may be TRBD2 (6 bases). This CDR3 is built from 17 residues. Germline V gives CDR1 SEHNR, CDR2 FQNEAQ (reference sequence). V lost 1 base and J 7 bases, leaving 20 bases between the germline ends. CDR3 nucleotides: TGTGCCAGCAGCTTAGAATACTCGGGACTCCTGCAAAATGAGCAGTTCTTC. Amino acid sequence: CASSLEYSGLLQNEQFF. Combining the CDR3 with reference TRBV7-9 and TRBJ2-1 gives the whole variable domain DTGVSQNPRHKITKRGQNVTFRCDPISEHNRLYWYRQTLGQGPEFLTYFQNEAQLEKSRLLSDRFSAERPKGSFSTLEIQRTEQGDSAMYLCASSLEYSGLLQNEQFFGPGTRLTVL.

This rearrangement joins TRBV13 to TRBJ2-4; D perhaps matches TRBD2 (5 bases). V was cut by 5 bases and J by 0 bases, with 8 bases left in between. Germline V gene lookup returns CDR1 PRHDT and CDR2 FYEKMQ (reference sequence). The CDR3 length is 14 residues. CDR3 nucleotides: TGTGCCAGCAGCCCCGGACTAGCCAAAAACATTCAGTACTTC. Translated, it gives CASSPGLAKNIQYF.

CDR3 in DNA: TGTGCCAGCAGCCCTAGTACGGGGGAATACAATGAGCAGTTCTTC. Translation: CASSPSTGEYNEQFF. This chain uses TRBV3-1 (or the pseudogene TRBV3-2) with TRBJ2-1; tentatively, D is TRBD2 (6 bases). The V gene lost 4 bases and the J gene lost 4 bases, with 14 bases spanning the gap. From germline, CDR1 is LGHDT and CDR2 YNNKEL (reference sequence). This CDR3 is 15 amino acids long.